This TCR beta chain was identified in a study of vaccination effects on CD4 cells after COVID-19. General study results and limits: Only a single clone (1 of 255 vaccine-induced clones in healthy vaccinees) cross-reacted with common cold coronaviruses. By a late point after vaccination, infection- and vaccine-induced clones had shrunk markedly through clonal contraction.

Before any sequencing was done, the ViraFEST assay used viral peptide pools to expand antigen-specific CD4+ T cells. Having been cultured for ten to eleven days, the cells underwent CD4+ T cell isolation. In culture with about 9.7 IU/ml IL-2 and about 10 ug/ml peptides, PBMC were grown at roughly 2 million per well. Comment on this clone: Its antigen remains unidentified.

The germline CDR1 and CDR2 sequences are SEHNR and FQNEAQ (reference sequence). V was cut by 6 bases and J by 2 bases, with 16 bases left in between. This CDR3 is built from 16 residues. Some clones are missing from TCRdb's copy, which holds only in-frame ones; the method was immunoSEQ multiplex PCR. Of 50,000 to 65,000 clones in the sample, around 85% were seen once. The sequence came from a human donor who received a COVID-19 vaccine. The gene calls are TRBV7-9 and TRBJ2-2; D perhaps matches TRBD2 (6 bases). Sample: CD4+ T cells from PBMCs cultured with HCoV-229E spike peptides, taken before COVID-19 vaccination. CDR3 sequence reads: CASRHQRARNTGELFF. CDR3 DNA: TGTGCCAGCAGGCATCAGCGGGCACGCAACACCGGGGAGCTGTTTTTT.